A selection of T cell receptor beta chains follows, all from one sample in a study of early T cells in non-severe SARS-CoV-2 infection. In TCRdb, the 5' RACE reads were re-called with MiXCR into one record per CDR3 protein. This sample has some 66,000 distinct CDR3 sequences, with under 15% found just once. Input material: whole blood. The receptor set was obtained from an adult who was a healthcare worker with PCR-confirmed SARS-CoV-2 infection or an uninfected control (not recorded which). CDR3s include the opening cysteine and the closing phenylalanine or tryptophan. Each record gives: V gene, clone size, J gene, D gene, CDR3 DNA, CDR3 protein. The D gene is left open where the match is weak. The size field is filled for only some rows; it gives once, few, many or a size class.

>TRBV7-2|-|TRBJ2-7|TRBD1
TGTGCCAGCAGCGCCTCCCCCGGGACAGGGGGGAACGAGCAGTACTTC
CASSASPGTGGNEQYF
>TRBV3-1|few|TRBJ2-5|-
TGTGCCAGCAGCCAACGGACAGTAGAGACCCAGTACTTC
CASSQRTVETQYF
>TRBV7-9|many|TRBJ2-3|TRBD1
TGTGCCAGCAGCGGGGGACAGGGGGCCACAGATACGCAGTATTTT
CASSGGQGATDTQYF
>TRBV9|-|TRBJ1-2|-
TGTGCCAGCAGCGCCATTTCCGGCGCGGGAGGCTACACCTTC
CASSAISGAGGYTF
>TRBV11-2|few|TRBJ1-5|-
TGTGCCAGCAGCGGAAGTGACTCTCAGCCCCAGCATTTT
CASSGSDSQPQHF
>TRBV6-5|-|TRBJ2-5|-
TGTGCCCCCGAGGCAGGGAGAGAGACCCAGTACTTC
CAPEAGRETQYF
>TRBV18|many|TRBJ2-2|-
TGTGCCAGCTCGGGTCAAGAGGCACAGGCTAACACCGGGGAGCTGTTTTTT
CASSGQEAQANTGELFF
>TRBV11-2|many|TRBJ2-7|-
TGTGCCAGCAGCCTTACTAGGAACGAGCAGTACTTC
CASSLTRNEQYF
>TRBV20-1|-|TRBJ2-5|-
TGCAGCGCTGGGGCCCCGGGACAACAAGAGACCCAGTACTTC
CSAGAPGQQETQYF
>TRBV5-1|few|TRBJ1-5|-
TGCGCCAGCAGCCCGGATGGCTTCAATCAGCCCCAGCATTTT
CASSPDGFNQPQHF
>TRBV7-8|-|TRBJ1-5|-
TGTGCCAGCAGCTTATTCGGGAGAGGTAGCAATCAGCCCCAGCATTTT
CASSLFGRGSNQPQHF
>TRBV6-1|many|TRBJ2-5|-
TGTGCCAGCAGTGAATCCCTGGCAGAGACCCAGTACTTC
CASSESLAETQYF
>TRBV29-1|few|TRBJ1-2|TRBD1
TGCAGCGGACGACAGGGTTATGGCTACACCTTC
CSGRQGYGYTF
>TRBV5-4|many|TRBJ2-5|-
TGTGCCAGCAGCCCGCCGGGGGGCCCTCCAGAGACCCAGTACTTC
CASSPPGGPPETQYF
>TRBV27|-|TRBJ2-2|-
TGTGCCAGCAGGCCCAGGTCCCACACCGGGGAGCTGTTTTTT
CASRPRSHTGELFF
>TRBV20-1|few|TRBJ1-4|TRBD1
TGCAGTGCTAAGACAGGGGCGCCCGAAAAACTGTTTTTT
CSAKTGAPEKLFF
>TRBV13|-|TRBJ2-7|-
TGTGCCAGCAGCTTCCTCGGACAGGCGGGGGAGCAGTACTTC
CASSFLGQAGEQYF
>TRBV6-2/TRBV6-3|many|TRBJ1-5|-
TGTGCCAGCAGCAAAGCTAGCAATCAGCCCCAGCATTTT
CASSKASNQPQHF
>TRBV20-1|-|TRBJ2-5|-
TGCAGTGCTAGAGATGTTGGGGAAGAGACCCAGTACTTC
CSARDVGEETQYF
>TRBV9|few|TRBJ2-1|-
TGTGCCAGCAGTGAAAACGGGGGGCACAATGAGCAGTTCTTC
CASSENGGHNEQFF
>TRBV28|few|TRBJ2-7|-
TGTGCCAGCTCGCGGTCCTACGAGCAGTACTTC
CASSRSYEQYF
>TRBV20-1|many|TRBJ2-1|-
TGCAGTGCTCCGAAACCACCCTGGTACAATGAGCAGTTCTTC
CSAPKPPWYNEQFF
>TRBV2|many|TRBJ2-7|TRBD2
TGTGCCAGCCGGGGGAAGACTAGCGGGAGATACGAGCAGTACTTC
CASRGKTSGRYEQYF
>TRBV11-2|-|TRBJ2-3|-
TGTGCCAGCAGCTTAGGGGGGGATACGCAGTATTTT
CASSLGGDTQYF
>TRBV12-3/TRBV12-4|many|TRBJ2-7|-
TGTGCCAGCAGCCCCATTTTTGGGGCCTACGAGCAGTACTTC
CASSPIFGAYEQYF
>TRBV7-2|few|TRBJ2-1|TRBD1
TGTGCCAGCAGCCTGATACAGGGGATCGATGAGCAGTTCTTC
CASSLIQGIDEQFF
>TRBV7-2|many|TRBJ2-3|TRBD2
TGTGCCAGCAGCTACCGGACTAGCGGGGGCCGCCGCACAGATACGCAGTATTTT
CASSYRTSGGRRTDTQYF
>TRBV11-2|few|TRBJ1-5|-
TGTGCCAGCAGCTTATCGCATAGCAATCAGCCCCAGCATTTT
CASSLSHSNQPQHF
>TRBV20-1|-|TRBJ2-1|-
TGCAGTGCTCCCCGTCGGGCCTATGCCCTCTACAATGAGCAGTTCTTC
CSAPRRAYALYNEQFF
>TRBV18|many|TRBJ1-1|TRBD1
TGTGCCAGCTCACCATTTGGGACAGGCACGAACACTGAAGCTTTCTTT
CASSPFGTGTNTEAFF
>TRBV29-1|many|TRBJ1-1|-
TGCAGCGTCCTACAGGGGAACACTGAAGCTTTCTTT
CSVLQGNTEAFF
>TRBV12-3/TRBV12-4|-|TRBJ1-2|-
TGTGCCAGCAGTTTCGATCGAGGGGGCTACACCTTC
CASSFDRGGYTF
>TRBV6-5|once|TRBJ1-2|-
TGTGCCAGCAGTTCTATCAACAACAACCGTGGCTACACCTTC
CASSSINNNRGYTF
>TRBV12-3/TRBV12-4|many|TRBJ1-2|TRBD1
TGTGCCAGCAGCTTGGGACAGGGATATGGCTACACCTTC
CASSLGQGYGYTF
>TRBV7-2|few|TRBJ2-1|TRBD2
TGTGCCAGCAGCTTAACTAGCGGGCCCTACAATGAGCAGTTCTTC
CASSLTSGPYNEQFF
>TRBV5-1|many|TRBJ2-7|-
TGCGCCAGCAGCTTGGGGGACCGCAGTAACTACGAGCAGTACTTC
CASSLGDRSNYEQYF
>TRBV7-3|-|TRBJ2-1|TRBD2
TGTGCCAGCAGCTTAACCCTTGGGGGGAGGGCCGGGTCTGAGCAGTTCTTC
CASSLTLGGRAGSEQFF
>TRBV5-1|-|TRBJ1-1|-
TGCGCCAGCAGCTTTGACAGCCTGAACACTGAAGCTTTCTTT
CASSFDSLNTEAFF
>TRBV30|-|TRBJ1-5|TRBD1
TGTGCCTGGAGGTCGACAGGGAGGTCGGGGCAGCCCCAGCATTTT
CAWRSTGRSGQPQHF
>TRBV29-1|-|TRBJ2-3|-
TGCAGCGTTGAGTCGAGTGGGAGGCCAGATACGCAGTATTTT
CSVESSGRPDTQYF
>TRBV28|many|TRBJ2-2|-
TGTGCCAGCAGTAGCGGAGAACAGGGCGGGGAGCTGTTTTTT
CASSSGEQGGELFF
>TRBV21-1|many|TRBJ2-7|-
TGTGCCAGCAGCAAAATCCTCCAGGGGGCGTCTCGCGAGCAGTACTTC
CASSKILQGASREQYF
>TRBV7-9|few|TRBJ2-1|TRBD1
TGTGCCAGCGGTTCAGGCAGGGGGAATGAGCAGTTCTTC
CASGSGRGNEQFF
>TRBV30|-|TRBJ1-4|-
TGTGCCTGGAGTAGTCGGGGGGCGCTATTCTTGGCTAATGAAAAACTGTTTTTT
CAWSSRGALFLANEKLFF
>TRBV27|-|TRBJ2-5|TRBD2
TGTGCCAGCGGAGGGACTAGCGGGGAGACCCAGTACTTC
CASGGTSGETQYF
>TRBV11-2|many|TRBJ2-4|-
TGTGCCAGCAGCTTCACAGGGAAGGGAGCCAAAAACATTCAGTACTTC
CASSFTGKGAKNIQYF
>TRBV7-2|-|TRBJ1-2|-
TGTGCCAGCAGCCGGGGGGCAGGTCTGCGTAACTATGGCTACACCTTC
CASSRGAGLRNYGYTF
>TRBV4-3|many|TRBJ1-6|-
TGCGCCAGCAGCCAGGACTCACGGGGTTCTAATTCACCCCTCCACTTT
CASSQDSRGSNSPLHF
>TRBV21-1|-|TRBJ2-7|-
TGTGCCAGCAGCAAAAGTCAAGACAGAGGTTCCTCCTACGAGCAGTACTTC
CASSKSQDRGSSYEQYF
>TRBV6-5|many|TRBJ2-7|TRBD2
TGTGCCAGCAGTTACGCGGGAGGGGATTCCTACGAGCAGTACTTC
CASSYAGGDSYEQYF
>TRBV5-4|-|TRBJ2-7|-
TGTGCCAGCAGCTTGGGTCCGCGAGAGCAGTACTTC
CASSLGPREQYF
>TRBV12-3/TRBV12-4|-|TRBJ1-6|-
TGTGCCAGCAGTTTGATGGTGGGGCTCTATAATTCACCCCTCCACTTT
CASSLMVGLYNSPLHF
>TRBV10-1|-|TRBJ1-1|-
TGCGCCGGCGAGGGGGGCAAGCTGAACACTGAAGCTTTCTTT
CAGEGGKLNTEAFF
>TRBV20-1|-|TRBJ2-7|-
TGCAGTGCTAGTATGGGAATTAACTACGAGCAGTACTTC
CSASMGINYEQYF
>TRBV4-3|-|TRBJ1-2|-
TGCGCCAGCAGCCAAGATCGAGCAGGGGTCTACAGCTACACCTTC
CASSQDRAGVYSYTF